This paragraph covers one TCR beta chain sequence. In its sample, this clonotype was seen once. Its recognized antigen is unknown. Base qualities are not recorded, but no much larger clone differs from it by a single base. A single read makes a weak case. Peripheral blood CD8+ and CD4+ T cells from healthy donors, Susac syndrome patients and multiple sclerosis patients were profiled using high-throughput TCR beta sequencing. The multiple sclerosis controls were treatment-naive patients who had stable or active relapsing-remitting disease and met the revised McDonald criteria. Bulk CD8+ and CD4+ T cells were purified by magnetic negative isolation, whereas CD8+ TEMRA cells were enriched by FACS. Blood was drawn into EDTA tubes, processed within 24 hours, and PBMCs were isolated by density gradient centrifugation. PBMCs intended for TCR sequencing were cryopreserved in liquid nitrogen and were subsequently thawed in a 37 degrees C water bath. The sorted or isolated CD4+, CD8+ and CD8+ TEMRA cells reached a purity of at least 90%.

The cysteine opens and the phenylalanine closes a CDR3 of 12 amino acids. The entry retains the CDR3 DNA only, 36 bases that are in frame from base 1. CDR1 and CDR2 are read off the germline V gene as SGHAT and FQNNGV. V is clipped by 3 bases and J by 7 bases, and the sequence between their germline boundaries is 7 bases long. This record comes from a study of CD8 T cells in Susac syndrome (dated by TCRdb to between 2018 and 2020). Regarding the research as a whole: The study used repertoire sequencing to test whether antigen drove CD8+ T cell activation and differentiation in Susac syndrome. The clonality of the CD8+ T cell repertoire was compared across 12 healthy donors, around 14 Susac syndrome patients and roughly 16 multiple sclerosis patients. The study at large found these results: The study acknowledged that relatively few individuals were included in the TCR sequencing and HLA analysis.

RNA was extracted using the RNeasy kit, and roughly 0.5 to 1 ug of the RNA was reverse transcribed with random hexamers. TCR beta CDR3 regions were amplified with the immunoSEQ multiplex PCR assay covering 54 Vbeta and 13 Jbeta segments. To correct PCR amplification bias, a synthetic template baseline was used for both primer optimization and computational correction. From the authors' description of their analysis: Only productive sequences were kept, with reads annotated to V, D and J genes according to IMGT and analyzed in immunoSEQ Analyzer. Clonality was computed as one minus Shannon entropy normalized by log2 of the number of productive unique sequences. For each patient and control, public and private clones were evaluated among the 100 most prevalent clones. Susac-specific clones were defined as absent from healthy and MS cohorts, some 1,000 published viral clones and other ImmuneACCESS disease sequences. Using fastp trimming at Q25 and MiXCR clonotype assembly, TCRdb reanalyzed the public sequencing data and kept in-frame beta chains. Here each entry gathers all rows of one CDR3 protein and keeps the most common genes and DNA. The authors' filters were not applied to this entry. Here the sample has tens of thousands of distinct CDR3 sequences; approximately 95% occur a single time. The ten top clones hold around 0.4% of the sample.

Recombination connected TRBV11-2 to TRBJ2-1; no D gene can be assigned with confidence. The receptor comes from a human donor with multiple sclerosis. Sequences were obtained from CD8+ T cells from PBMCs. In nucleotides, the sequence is TGTGCCAGCAGCTTGAAGAGGAATGAGCAGTTCTTC. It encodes CASSLKRNEQFF.